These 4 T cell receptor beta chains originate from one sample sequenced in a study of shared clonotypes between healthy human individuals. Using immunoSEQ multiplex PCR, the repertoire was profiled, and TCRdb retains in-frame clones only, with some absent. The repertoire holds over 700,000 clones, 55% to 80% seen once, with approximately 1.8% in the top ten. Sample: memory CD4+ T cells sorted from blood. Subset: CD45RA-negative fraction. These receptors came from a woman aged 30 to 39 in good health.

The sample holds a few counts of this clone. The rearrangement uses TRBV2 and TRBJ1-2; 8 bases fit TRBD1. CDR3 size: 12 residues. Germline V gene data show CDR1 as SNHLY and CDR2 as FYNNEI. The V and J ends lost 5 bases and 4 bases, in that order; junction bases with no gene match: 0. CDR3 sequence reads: CASSTGGYGYTF. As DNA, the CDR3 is TGTGCCAGCAGTACAGGGGGCTATGGCTACACCTTC.

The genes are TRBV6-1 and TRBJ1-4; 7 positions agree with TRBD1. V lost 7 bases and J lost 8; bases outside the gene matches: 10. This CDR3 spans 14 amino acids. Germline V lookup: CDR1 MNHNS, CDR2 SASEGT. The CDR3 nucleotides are TGTGCCAGCATTCGAGACAGGGCCGGGGAAAAACTGTTTTTT. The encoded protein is CASIRDRAGEKLFF.

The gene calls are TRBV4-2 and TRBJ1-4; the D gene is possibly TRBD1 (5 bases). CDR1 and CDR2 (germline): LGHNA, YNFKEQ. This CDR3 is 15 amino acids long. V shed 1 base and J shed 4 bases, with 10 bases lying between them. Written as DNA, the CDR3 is TGTGCCAGCAGCCAAGTGGGGGGTGGTAATGAAAAACTGTTTTTT. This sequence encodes CASSQVGGGNEKLFF.

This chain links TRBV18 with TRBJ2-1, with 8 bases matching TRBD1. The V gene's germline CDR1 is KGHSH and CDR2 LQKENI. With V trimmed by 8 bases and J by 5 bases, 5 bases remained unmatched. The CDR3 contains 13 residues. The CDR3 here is CASRQGQDNEQFF. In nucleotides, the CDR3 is TGTGCCAGCCGCCAGGGACAGGACAATGAGCAGTTCTTC.